The 24 T cell receptor beta chains presented below share a single source sample, sequenced in a study of shared clonotypes between healthy human individuals. Naive CD8 cells comprised CD45RO-negative, CCR7-positively selected cells, excluding terminally differentiated effector memory CD45RA+ cells. Only in-frame clones appear in the TCRdb table, and some are missing; sequencing was by immunoSEQ multiplex PCR. The table records 650,000 to 800,000 clones, roughly 94% of them present only once. Sequenced input: naive CD8+ T cells sorted from blood. These receptors originate from a man aged 30 to 39 in good health.

The rearrangement links TRBV27 to TRBJ1-5; D is perhaps TRBD1 (6 bases). This CDR3 comprises 16 residues. V lost 8 bases, J lost 0 bases, and 17 bases lay in between. The V gene's germline CDR1 is MNHEY and CDR2 SMNVEV (reference sequence). CDR3 sequence reads: CASREDSTYSNQPQHF. CDR3 in DNA: TGTGCCAGCCGGGAGGACAGCACGTATAGCAATCAGCCCCAGCATTTT.

With respect to this clone: The identical CDR3 is also encoded by other nucleotide sequences in the sample. The gene calls are TRBV30 and TRBJ2-5; D might be TRBD2 (5 bases). The V and J ends lost 4 bases and 4 bases respectively, with 13 bases between them. The CDR3 consists of 13 residues. CDR1 GTSNPN and CDR2 SVGIG come from the germline V gene (reference sequence). The CDR3 protein is CAWMSGSGETQYF. The CDR3 DNA follows: TGTGCCTGGATGAGCGGCAGTGGAGAGACCCAGTACTTC. Based on the CDR3 plus reference TRBV30 and TRBJ2-5, the full variable domain is SQTIHQWPATLVQPVGSPLSLECTVEGTSNPNLYWYRQAAGRGLQLLFYSVGIGQISSEVPQNLSASRPQDRQFILSSKKLLLSDSGFYLCAWMSGSGETQYFGPGTRLLVL.

The chain is built from TRBV28 and TRBJ2-6, with D uncertain. The CDR3 extends over 14 amino acids. Germline assignment: CDR1 MDHEN and CDR2 SYDVKM. The germline V and J ends were trimmed by 6 bases and 0 bases, with 6 bases remaining between them. CDR3 DNA sequence: TGTGCCAGCAGCACAGCCTCTGGGGCCAACGTCCTGACTTTC. It specifies CASSTASGANVLTF.

The rearrangement joins TRBV5-4 to TRBJ1-1; D unresolved. With 2 bases removed from V and 4 bases from J, the gap between germline ends came to 6 bases. Looked up from germline, CDR1 is SGHNT and CDR2 is YYREEE (reference sequence). CDR3 length: 12 residues. As DNA, the CDR3 is TGTGCCAGCAGCTTTGGTACCACTGAAGCTTTCTTT. It is translated as CASSFGTTEAFF.

The V and J genes are TRBV10-2 and TRBJ2-7; TRBD2 agrees at 9 bases. The V segment lost 1 base and the J segment 2 bases; nucleotides outside the gene matches: 6. Looked up from germline, CDR1 is WSHSY and CDR2 is SAAADI. The CDR3 is made up of 16 amino acids. CDR3 region: CASSEWPSGITYEQYF. CDR3 coding DNA: TGCGCCAGCAGTGAGTGGCCTAGCGGGATAACCTACGAGCAGTACTTC.

This clone was found once. This chain connects TRBV4-3 to TRBJ2-7; D gene uncertain. The CDR3 sequence is 15 residues long. CDR1 and CDR2 (germline): LGHNA, YSLEER. Between the trimmed V and J ends, which lost 0 bases and 0 bases, there was a span of 9 bases. CDR3 DNA: TGCGCCAGCAGCCAAGAACTTCTCGGCTCCTACGAGCAGTACTTC. Protein: CASSQELLGSYEQYF.

This clone was counted once. The V call is TRBV4-3, the J call TRBJ2-7; D is possibly TRBD1 or TRBD2 (7 bases each). CDR3 length: 16 amino acids. The V end was cut by 3 bases, the J end by 4 bases, with 19 bases between. The germline gives CDR1 LGHNA, CDR2 YSLEER. The CDR3, as DNA: TGCGCCAGCAGCCATCAGGGGGGAGGGGGTGGTTACGAGCAGTACTTC. Protein product: CASSHQGGGGGYEQYF.

The chain couples TRBV27 to TRBJ2-1, with D possibly being TRBD2 (6 bases). The germline V gene encodes CDR1 MNHEY and CDR2 SMNVEV (reference sequence). With 3 bases removed from V and 3 bases from J, the gap between germline ends came to 12 bases. The CDR3 totals 15 residues. The chain's CDR3 is CASSFARGGYNEQFF. The CDR3 DNA is TGTGCCAGCAGTTTCGCGCGGGGCGGCTACAATGAGCAGTTCTTC.

The J gene is TRBJ2-2, the V gene TRBV6-5, with TRBD1 matching 7 bases. Germline trimming cut 1 base from V and 3 bases from J; bases unmatched to any gene: 5. There are 16 residues in the CDR3. Germline V gene sequence: CDR1 MNHEY, CDR2 SVGAGI. The CDR3 DNA reads TGTGCCAGCAGTTACTTGCCAGGGGGATACACCGGGGAGCTGTTTTTT. The encoded protein is CASSYLPGGYTGELFF.

This rearrangement joins TRBV4-2 to TRBJ2-1; TRBD2 agrees at 11 bases. The J segment lost 10 bases and the V segment lost 0 bases, leaving 8 bases of the junction unmatched. Germline CDR1 LGHNA, CDR2 YNFKEQ. There are 16 residues in the CDR3. The CDR3 DNA reads as TGTGCCAGCAGCCAAGATCCGGGACTAGCGGCTGAAGAGCAGTTCTTC. Protein product: CASSQDPGLAAEEQFF.

This chain joins TRBV5-6 and TRBJ2-1; D is possibly TRBD1 (6 bases). The V and J ends lost 2 bases and 0 bases respectively, with 15 bases between them. This CDR3 has 17 amino acids. Germline CDR1 reads SGHDT; CDR2 reads YYEEEE. Written as DNA, the CDR3 is TGTGCCAGCAGCTTACCGGGACAACTGAGCTCCTACAATGAGCAGTTCTTC. This codes for CASSLPGQLSSYNEQFF.

The V and J genes are TRBV7-8 and TRBJ2-1, with D perhaps matching TRBD2 (6 bases). The ends were cut back, 0 bases at V and 9 bases at J, with 9 bases in the middle. Germline CDR1 reads SGHVS; CDR2 reads FQNEAQ. The length of the CDR3 is 13 residues. Written as DNA, the CDR3 is TGTGCCAGCAGCTTAGCGGGGACTGCTGAGCAGTTCTTC. Translating gives CASSLAGTAEQFF.

CDR3 DNA: TGTGCCAGCAGCCCGGGGACAGACCATCAGCCCCAGCATTTT. This gives the protein CASSPGTDHQPQHF. The genes are TRBV7-2 and TRBJ1-5, with TRBD1 matching 7 bases. The CDR3 is 14 amino acids. V dropped 5 bases and J dropped 5; count of bases not matched to a gene: 6. Per the germline V gene, CDR1 is SGHTA and CDR2 is FQGNSA.

V usage is TRBV10-3 and J usage is TRBJ1-5, with D perhaps TRBD1 (5 bases). Between the trimmed V and J ends, which lost 3 bases and 9 bases, there was a span of 12 bases. Germline V gene lookup returns CDR1 ENHRY and CDR2 SYGVKD. CDR3 length: 13 amino acids. The CDR3, as DNA: TGTGCCATCAGTGATGGGGCCGCCGGGCCCCAGCATTTT. Protein sequence: CAISDGAAGPQHF.

The chain links TRBV6-5 to TRBJ2-1, with D perhaps TRBD1 (6 bases). Trimming took off 5 bases at V and 8 bases at J, with 10 bases between the two ends. Germline loops: CDR1 MNHEY, CDR2 SVGAGI. The CDR3 runs to 12 residues. CDR3: CASSPRGHEQFF. Here the CDR3 DNA reads TGTGCCAGCAGTCCCAGGGGCCATGAGCAGTTCTTC.

The genes are TRBV6-4 and TRBJ1-2, with a tentative D call TRBD1 (5 bases). CDR1 and CDR2 (germline): MRHNA, SNTAGT. The CDR3 runs to 15 residues. V shed 2 bases and J shed 7 bases, with 17 bases lying between them. As DNA, the CDR3 is TGTGCCAGCAGTGACGTAGGTGGGGGTCGGGGTGGCTACACCTTC. Translating it yields CASSDVGGGRGGYTF.

V is TRBV7-6 and J is TRBJ2-7; TRBD2 matches 10 bases. The CDR3 totals 16 residues. Germline V gives CDR1 SGHVS, CDR2 FNYEAQ. Trimming took 0 bases from V and 1 from J; bases not matched to a gene: 3. CDR3 in DNA: TGTGCCAGCAGCTTAGCGTCTAGCGGGAGTTCCTACGAGCAGTACTTC. Translating gives CASSLASSGSSYEQYF.

The rearrangement joins TRBV5-6 to TRBJ1-1; D remains ambiguous. The germline V gene has CDR1 SGHDT and CDR2 YYEEEE. The CDR3 runs to 13 residues. The germline V and J ends were trimmed by 2 bases and 1 base, with 6 bases remaining between them. CDR3 nucleotide sequence: TGTGCCAGCAGCTTATGGGAGAACACTGAAGCTTTCTTT. Protein sequence: CASSLWENTEAFF. Looking up the rest from reference TRBV5-6 and TRBJ1-1 gives the full variable domain: DAGVTQSPTHLIKTRGQQVTLRCSPKSGHDTVSWYQQALGQGPQFIFQYYEEEERQRGNFPDRFSGHQFPNYSSELNVNALLLGDSALYLCASSLWENTEAFFGQGTRLTVV.

This clone was detected only a few times. The V and J genes are TRBV4-1 and TRBJ2-2; no clear D. This CDR3 is 12 amino acids long. CDR1 is MGHRA and CDR2 is YSYEKL in the germline V gene. V lost 0 bases and J 7 bases, leaving 3 bases between the germline ends. CDR3 protein: CASSQDDGELFF. The CDR3 DNA reads as TGCGCCAGCAGCCAAGACGACGGGGAGCTGTTTTTT.

V and J are TRBV7-3 and TRBJ2-1; TRBD1 aligns across 7 bases. V lost 1 base, J lost 9 bases, and 3 bases stayed unmatched. Germline V lookup: CDR1 SGHTA, CDR2 FQGTGA. The CDR3 totals 13 residues. This CDR3 reads CASSLIEGAEQFF. The CDR3, as DNA: TGTGCCAGCAGCTTAATAGAGGGGGCTGAGCAGTTCTTC. Complete variable domain (other parts from reference TRBV7-3 and TRBJ2-1): GAGVSQTPSNKVTEKGKYVELRCDPISGHTALYWYRQSLGQGPEFLIYFQGTGAADDSGLPNDRFFAVRPEGSVSTLKIQRTERGDSAVYLCASSLIEGAEQFFGPGTRLTVL.

This chain joins TRBV13 and TRBJ2-3; TRBD2 might be the D (5 bases). CDR1 is PRHDT, CDR2 FYEKMQ, per germline (reference sequence). Between the trimmed V and J ends, which lost 8 bases and 1 base, there was a span of 13 bases. This CDR3 contains 14 residues. CDR3 coding DNA: TGTGCCAGCTGCTGGAGAGGGCGCACAGATACGCAGTATTTT. Translation gives CASCWRGRTDTQYF.

The rearrangement uses TRBV5-1 and TRBJ2-5; no reliable D call. V was trimmed by 0 bases and J by 5 bases, leaving 14 bases between them. The length of the CDR3 is 15 residues. The germline V gene has CDR1 SGHRS and CDR2 YFSETQ. CDR3 loop: CASSLGASGTETQYF. Written as DNA, the CDR3 is TGCGCCAGCAGCTTGGGCGCATCAGGCACGGAGACCCAGTACTTC.

V gene TRBV5-1 combines with J gene TRBJ2-1; 10 bases agree with TRBD2. V gave up 6 bases and J gave up 7 bases; unmatched junction bases: 10. This CDR3 has 15 residues. CDR1 and CDR2 from the germline V gene are SGHRS and YFSETQ. CDR3 bases: TGCGCCAGCATGATGGGAACTAGCGGGAAAAATGAGCAGTTCTTC. Its translation: CASMMGTSGKNEQFF. The full variable domain, completed using reference TRBV5-1 and TRBJ2-1, is KAGVTQTPRYLIKTRGQQVTLSCSPISGHRSVSWYQQTPGQGLQFLFEYFSETQRNKGNFPGRFSGRQFSNSRSEMNVSTLELGDSALYLCASMMGTSGKNEQFFGPGTRLTVL.

The CDR3 region has the DNA TGCGCCAGCAGCCAAGATAACAGGGATACCGGGGAGCTGTTTTTT. Its protein is CASSQDNRDTGELFF. This rearrangement joins TRBV4-1 to TRBJ2-2, with D tentatively TRBD1 (6 bases). Trimming removed 0 bases from V and 5 bases from J, with 10 bases in between. The CDR3 extends over 15 amino acids. From germline, CDR1 is MGHRA and CDR2 YSYEKL.